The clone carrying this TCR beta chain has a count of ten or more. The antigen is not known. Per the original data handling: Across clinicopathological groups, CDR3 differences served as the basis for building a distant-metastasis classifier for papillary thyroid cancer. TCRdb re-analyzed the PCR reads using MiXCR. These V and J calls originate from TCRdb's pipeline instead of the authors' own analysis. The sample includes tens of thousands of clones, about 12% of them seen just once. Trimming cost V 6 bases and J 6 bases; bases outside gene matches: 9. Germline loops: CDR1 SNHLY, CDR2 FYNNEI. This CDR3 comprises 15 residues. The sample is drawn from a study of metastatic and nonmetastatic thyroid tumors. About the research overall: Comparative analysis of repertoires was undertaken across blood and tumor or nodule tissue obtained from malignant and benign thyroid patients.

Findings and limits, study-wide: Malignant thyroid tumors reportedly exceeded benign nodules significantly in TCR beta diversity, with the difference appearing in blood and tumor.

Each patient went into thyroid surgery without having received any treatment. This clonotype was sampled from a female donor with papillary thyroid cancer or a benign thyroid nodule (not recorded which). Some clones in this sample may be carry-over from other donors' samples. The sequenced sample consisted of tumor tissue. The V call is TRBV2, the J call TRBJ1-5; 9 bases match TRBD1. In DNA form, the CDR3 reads TGTGCCAGCAGCCTCACACAGGGGGCTGTTCAGCCCCAGCATTTT. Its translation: CASSLTQGAVQPQHF. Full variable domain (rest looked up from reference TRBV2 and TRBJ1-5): EPEVTQTPSHQVTQMGQEVILRCVPISNHLYFYWYRQILGQKVEFLVSFYNNEISEKSEIFDDQFSVERPDGSNFTLKIRSTKLEDSAMYFCASSLTQGAVQPQHFGDGTRLSIL.